Reported below is one TCR beta chain. What it recognizes is unknown. The V and J ends lost 6 bases and 4 bases, in that order; junction bases with no gene match: 9. Germline lookup yields CDR1 WSHSY and CDR2 SAAADI. The CDR3 is made up of 15 amino acids. The data were obtained in a study of shared clonotypes between healthy human individuals. About the research overall: Donors, aged 18 to 49, were a couple of women and a few men. Study-wide results and limits: In a handful of donors, around 5.5% of naive CD4 clonotypes appeared in common.

Clones were read by immunoSEQ multiplex PCR, and TCRdb kept only the in-frame ones, dropping some. This repertoire shows roughly 530,000 clones, 90% to 96% found once; its top ten account for about 0.057%. The sequenced sample was naive CD4+ T cells sorted from blood. Sample subset: CD45RA+ positively selected. J is TRBJ1-3 and V is TRBV10-2, with 7 nucleotides matching TRBD1. The source is a woman in her 30s in good health. The CDR3 sequence: CASREQGFDGNTIYF. The CDR3 DNA is TGCGCCAGCAGGGAACAGGGGTTCGACGGAAACACCATATATTTT.